This T cell receptor (beta chain) was identified during a study of T and B cells in COVID-19 patients. About the study: COVID-19 patients gave peripheral blood either during active infection or after recovery. In the active-infection cohort, about 90% of the roughly 20 patients had comorbidities linked to unfavorable COVID-19 outcome.

Study results and limitations: In COVID-19 patients, T cell receptor beta variable and joining gene use was reportedly strongly skewed.

Multiplex PCR with BIOMED2 TRB-A/B primer pools amplified TRB rearrangements. From the multiplex PCR reads, TCRdb called clonotypes with MiXCR, one entry per CDR3 protein. The table includes about 11,000 distinct CDR3 sequences, around 34% detected once. Comments on this clonotype: Its target is not known.

TRB was amplified from roughly 250-500 ng of blood genomic DNA. V was trimmed by 7 bases and J by 0 bases, leaving 13 bases between them. The V gene's germline CDR1 is SGHRS and CDR2 YFSETQ. CDR3 length: 14 residues. The rearrangement uses TRBV5-1 and TRBJ1-2, with unresolved D. The receptor comes from a human donor with active COVID-19. Specimen: blood. CDR3 coding DNA: TGCGCCAGCGGTCCGGGTGGGACTAACTATGGCTACACCTTC. This sequence encodes CASGPGGTNYGYTF.